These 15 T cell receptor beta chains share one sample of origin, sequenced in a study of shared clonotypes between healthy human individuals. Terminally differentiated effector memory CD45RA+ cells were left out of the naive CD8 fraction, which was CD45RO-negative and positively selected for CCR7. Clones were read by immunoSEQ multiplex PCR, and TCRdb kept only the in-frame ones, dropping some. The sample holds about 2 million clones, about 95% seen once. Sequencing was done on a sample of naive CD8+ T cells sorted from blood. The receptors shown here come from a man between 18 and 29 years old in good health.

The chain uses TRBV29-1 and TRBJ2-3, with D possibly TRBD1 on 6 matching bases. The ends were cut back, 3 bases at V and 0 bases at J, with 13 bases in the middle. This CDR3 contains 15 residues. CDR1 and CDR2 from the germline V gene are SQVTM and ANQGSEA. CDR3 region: CSVDGRGPSTDTQYF. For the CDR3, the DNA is TGCAGCGTTGACGGCAGGGGACCTAGCACAGATACGCAGTATTTT.

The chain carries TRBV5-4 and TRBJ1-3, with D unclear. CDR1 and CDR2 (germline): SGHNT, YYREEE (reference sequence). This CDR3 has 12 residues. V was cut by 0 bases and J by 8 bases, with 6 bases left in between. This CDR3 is CASSLGSDTIYF. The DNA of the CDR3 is TGTGCCAGCAGCTTGGGATCAGACACCATATATTTT.

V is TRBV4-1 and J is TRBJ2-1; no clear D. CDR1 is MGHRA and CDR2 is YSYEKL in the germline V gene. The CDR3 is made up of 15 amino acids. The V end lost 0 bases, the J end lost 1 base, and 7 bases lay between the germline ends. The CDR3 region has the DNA TGCGCCAGCAGCCAAGATGCCGTTTCCTACAATGAGCAGTTCTTC. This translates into CASSQDAVSYNEQFF.

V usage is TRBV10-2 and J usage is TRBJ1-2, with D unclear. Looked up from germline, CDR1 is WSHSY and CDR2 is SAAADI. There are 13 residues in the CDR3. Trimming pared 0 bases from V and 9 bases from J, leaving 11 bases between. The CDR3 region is CASSESEVLRYTF. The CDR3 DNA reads TGCGCCAGCAGTGAGTCGGAGGTGCTACGCTACACCTTC.

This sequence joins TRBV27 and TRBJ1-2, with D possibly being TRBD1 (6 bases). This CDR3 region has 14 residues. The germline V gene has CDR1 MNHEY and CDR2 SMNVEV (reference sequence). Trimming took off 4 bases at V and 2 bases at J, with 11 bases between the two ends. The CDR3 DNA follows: TGTGCCAGCAGTTCCCCCGGACAGAACTATGGCTACACCTTC. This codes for CASSSPGQNYGYTF.

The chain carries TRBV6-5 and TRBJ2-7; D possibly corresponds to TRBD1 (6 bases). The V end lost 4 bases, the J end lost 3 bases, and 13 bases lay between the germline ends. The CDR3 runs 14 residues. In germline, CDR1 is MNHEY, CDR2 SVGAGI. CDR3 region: CASSFMDSGYEQYF. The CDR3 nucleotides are TGTGCCAGCAGTTTCATGGACAGTGGCTACGAGCAGTACTTC.

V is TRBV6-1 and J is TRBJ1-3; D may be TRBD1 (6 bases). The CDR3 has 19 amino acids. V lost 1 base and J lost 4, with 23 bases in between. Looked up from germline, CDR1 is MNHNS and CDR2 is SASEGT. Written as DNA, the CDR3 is TGTGCCAGCAGTGAAGACTATCTTTGGGACAACCCTGGAGGAAACACCATATATTTT. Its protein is CASSEDYLWDNPGGNTIYF.

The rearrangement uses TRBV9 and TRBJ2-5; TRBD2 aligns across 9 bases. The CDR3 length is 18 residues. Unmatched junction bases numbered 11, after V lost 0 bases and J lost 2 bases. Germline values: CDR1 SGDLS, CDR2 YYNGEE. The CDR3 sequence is CASSVGREGLIYQETQYF. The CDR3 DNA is TGTGCCAGCAGCGTAGGGCGGGAGGGCCTTATATATCAAGAGACCCAGTACTTC.

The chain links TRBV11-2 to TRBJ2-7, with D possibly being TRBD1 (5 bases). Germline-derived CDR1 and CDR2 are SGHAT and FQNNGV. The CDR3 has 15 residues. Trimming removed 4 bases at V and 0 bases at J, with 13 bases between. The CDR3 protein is CASSWGPGFSYEQYF. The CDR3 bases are TGTGCCAGCAGCTGGGGCCCAGGCTTCTCCTACGAGCAGTACTTC. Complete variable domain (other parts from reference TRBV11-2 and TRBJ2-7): EAGVAQSPRYKIIEKRQSVAFWCNPISGHATLYWYQQILGQGPKLLIQFQNNGVVDDSQLPKDRFSAERLKGVDSTLKIQPAKLEDSAVYLCASSWGPGFSYEQYFGPGTRLTVT.

CDR3 coding DNA: TGTGCCAGCAGCCAATTTGTTGGAGTGGGGGCGACCACCGGGGAGCTGTTTTTT. Its protein product is CASSQFVGVGATTGELFF. The chain has TRBV14 and TRBJ2-2; weak D call: TRBD1 (6 bases). The germline V gene has CDR1 SGHDN and CDR2 FVKESK. The V and J ends lost 2 bases and 4 bases respectively, with 20 bases between them. There are 18 residues in the CDR3.

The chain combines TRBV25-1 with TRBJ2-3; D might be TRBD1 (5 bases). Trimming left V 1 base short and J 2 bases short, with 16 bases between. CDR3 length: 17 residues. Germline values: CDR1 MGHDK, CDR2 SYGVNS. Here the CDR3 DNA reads TGTGCCAGCAGTGAATTAAGGGGTGGATGGGACACAGATACGCAGTATTTT. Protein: CASSELRGGWDTDTQYF.

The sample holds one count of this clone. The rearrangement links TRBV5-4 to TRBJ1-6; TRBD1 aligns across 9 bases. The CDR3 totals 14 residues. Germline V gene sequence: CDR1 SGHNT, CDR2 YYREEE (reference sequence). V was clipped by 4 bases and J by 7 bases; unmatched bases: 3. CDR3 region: CASSPGQGNSPLHF. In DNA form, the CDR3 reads TGTGCCAGCAGCCCGGGACAGGGAAATTCACCCCTCCACTTT.

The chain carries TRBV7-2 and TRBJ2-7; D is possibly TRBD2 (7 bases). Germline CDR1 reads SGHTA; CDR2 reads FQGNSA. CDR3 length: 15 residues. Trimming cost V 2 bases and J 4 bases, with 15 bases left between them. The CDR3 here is CASSLKGDYLYEQYF. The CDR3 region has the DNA TGTGCCAGCAGCTTAAAGGGGGACTACCTTTACGAGCAGTACTTC.

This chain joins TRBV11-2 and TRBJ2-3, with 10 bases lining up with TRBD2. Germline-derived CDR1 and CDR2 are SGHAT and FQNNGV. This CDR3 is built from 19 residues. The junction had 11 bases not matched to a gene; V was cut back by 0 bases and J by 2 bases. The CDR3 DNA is TGTGCCAGCAGCTTAGATGCAAGCGGGAGGGCCTGGGTCACAGATACGCAGTATTTT. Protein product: CASSLDASGRAWVTDTQYF. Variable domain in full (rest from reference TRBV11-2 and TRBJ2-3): EAGVAQSPRYKIIEKRQSVAFWCNPISGHATLYWYQQILGQGPKLLIQFQNNGVVDDSQLPKDRFSAERLKGVDSTLKIQPAKLEDSAVYLCASSLDASGRAWVTDTQYFGPGTRLTVL.

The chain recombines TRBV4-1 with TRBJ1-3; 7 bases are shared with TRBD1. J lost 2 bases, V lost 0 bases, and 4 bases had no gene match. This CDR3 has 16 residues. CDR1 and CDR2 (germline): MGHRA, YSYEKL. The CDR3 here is CASSQDGRGAGNTIYF. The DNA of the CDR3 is TGCGCCAGCAGCCAAGACGGCAGGGGGGCTGGAAACACCATATATTTT.